Below are 9 T cell receptor beta chains sequenced from a single sample in a study of graft-versus-host responses after intestinal transplantation. Produced via immunoSEQ multiplex PCR; TCRdb's table is partial and in-frame only. The sample lists tens of thousands of clones, 75% to 95% seen once, with around 6% in the top ten. These receptors lack a known antigen. Sequenced material: unstimulated CD8+ T cells sorted from spleen or lymph node cells, taken before intestinal transplant. The receptor set was obtained from a human donor who received an intestinal transplant.

The gene calls are TRBV2 and TRBJ2-7; D is ambiguous. V dropped 2 bases and J dropped 4 bases, with 0 bases sitting between them. This CDR3 has 10 residues. Germline lookup yields CDR1 SNHLY and CDR2 FYNNEI. The CDR3 protein is CASSEYEQYF. DNA of the CDR3: TGTGCCAGCAGTGAATACGAGCAGTACTTC.

This clone was recorded many times. V is TRBV6-4 and J is TRBJ2-3; 12 bases fit TRBD1. V lost 3 bases and J lost 4; bases outside the gene matches: 5. Germline V gene lookup returns CDR1 MRHNA and CDR2 SNTAGT. CDR3 size: 16 residues. The CDR3 sequence: CASSDAGTGGPDTQYF. The CDR3 region has the DNA TGTGCCAGCAGTGATGCCGGGACAGGGGGCCCAGATACGCAGTATTTT.

The V gene is TRBV18, the J gene TRBJ1-5; no definite D call. V was clipped by 6 bases and J by 2 bases, with 20 bases between them. The germline V gene has CDR1 KGHSH and CDR2 LQKENI. The CDR3 has 17 amino acids. As DNA, the CDR3 is TGTGCCAGCTCGAGGACCCGGGAGCATTGGGGCAATCAGCCCCAGCATTTT. Protein product: CASSRTREHWGNQPQHF.

The gene calls are TRBV10-3 and TRBJ1-1; the D is unclear. V was pared by 8 bases and J by 4 bases, with 14 bases between. CDR1 ENHRY and CDR2 SYGVKD come from the germline V gene. The CDR3 length is 13 residues. Here the CDR3 reads CAILPALGTEAFF. The CDR3 DNA reads as TGTGCCATCCTCCCGGCTTTGGGCACTGAAGCTTTCTTT.

The V and J genes are TRBV11-2 and TRBJ2-3; D gene ambiguous. V was cut by 1 base and J by 1 base, with 6 bases left in between. This CDR3 has 14 amino acids. The germline gives CDR1 SGHAT, CDR2 FQNNGV. This CDR3 is CASSLVWGTDTQYF. DNA of the CDR3: TGTGCCAGCAGCTTAGTTTGGGGCACAGATACGCAGTATTTT.

This clone was detected a few times. The V gene is TRBV27, the J gene TRBJ2-7; possible D gene TRBD1, 5 bases. The ends were cut back, 0 bases at V and 2 bases at J, with 8 bases in the middle. This CDR3 has 14 residues. Per the germline V gene, CDR1 is MNHEY and CDR2 is SMNVEV (reference sequence). The CDR3 loop reads CASSLSDSAYEQYF. As DNA, the CDR3 is TGTGCCAGCAGTTTATCTGACAGCGCCTACGAGCAGTACTTC.

The V gene is TRBV5-6, the J gene TRBJ1-6; 7 nucleotides line up with TRBD1. Trimming removed 4 bases from V and 9 bases from J; junction bases left unmatched: 10. The CDR3 has 15 amino acids. Per germline, CDR1 SGHDT and CDR2 YYEEEE. CDR3 DNA: TGTGCCAGCAGCCCCGGGACAGCCTCGAGTTCACCCCTCCACTTT. Its protein product is CASSPGTASSSPLHF.

This clone has a handful of counts. The rearrangement joins TRBV6-5 to TRBJ1-2, with D unresolved. Germline V lookup: CDR1 MNHEY, CDR2 SVGAGI. Trimming cost V 6 bases and J 0 bases, with 5 bases left between them. The CDR3 runs to 12 residues. In nucleotides, the CDR3 is TGTGCCAGCAGCGCTGCTAACTATGGCTACACCTTC. The encoded protein is CASSAANYGYTF.

V usage is TRBV13 and J usage is TRBJ2-3, with D perhaps matching TRBD1 or TRBD2 (5 bases each). Trimming pared 6 bases from V and 1 base from J, leaving 14 bases between. The germline gives CDR1 PRHDT, CDR2 FYEKMQ (reference sequence). The length of the CDR3 is 15 residues. The CDR3 loop reads CASSPGGHGTDTQYF. Here the CDR3 DNA reads TGTGCCAGCAGTCCTGGAGGACACGGCACAGATACGCAGTATTTT.